This is a list of T cell receptor beta chains from one sample in a study of spatial heterogeneity in lung cancer. A single record per CDR3 protein comes from TCRdb applying MiXCR to the 5' RACE reads. Of roughly 28,000 distinct CDR3 sequences listed, more than 5.5% were seen once; the top ten hold approximately 23%. Specimen: lung tumor tissue, collected at surgery. These receptors were obtained from a male donor with early-stage non-small cell lung cancer. Each CDR3 is given without its conserved first and last residue. The order of the fields is CDR3 protein, V gene, J gene.

ASSLWDTSNYGYT,TRBV28,TRBJ1-2
ASSAGTGDANTGELF,TRBV11-3,TRBJ2-2
ASSATGGSSLAYEQY,TRBV12-3/TRBV12-4,TRBJ2-7
ASSSTGSPETQY,TRBV13,TRBJ2-5
ASSQRGGTGRSSEQY,TRBV3-1,TRBJ2-7
ASSATNYGYT,TRBV7-9,TRBJ1-2
ASSPTSSGTQY,TRBV4-3,TRBJ2-5
ASSSARSNTGELF,TRBV5-1,TRBJ2-2
ASSLGGTSQRSSYEQY,TRBV7-9,TRBJ2-7
ASSLGPNTGELF,TRBV5-1,TRBJ2-2
ASSEVPGEVSPLH,TRBV6-1,TRBJ1-6
ASSPSGGGSNQPQH,TRBV5-5,TRBJ1-5
SARGPGQPNYGYT,TRBV20-1,TRBJ1-2
ASSLTRQGQPQH,TRBV27,TRBJ1-5
ASSLIRTGGLDEQF,TRBV7-8,TRBJ2-1
ASSPLPQGGRAEAF,TRBV4-2,TRBJ1-1
ASSLERNRDHEQF,TRBV6-2/TRBV6-3,TRBJ2-1
ASSLWRGAQDEQY,TRBV11-2,TRBJ2-7
ASSVDRGDTQY,TRBV7-8,TRBJ2-3
SASHSNQPQH,TRBV20-1,TRBJ1-5
AISGGLANYGYT,TRBV10-3,TRBJ1-2
ASSLSSGANVLT,TRBV6-2/TRBV6-3,TRBJ2-6
ASSRDFNQPQH,TRBV2,TRBJ1-5
ASRQGVTDTQY,TRBV5-8,TRBJ2-3
SASHGSVGQF,TRBV20-1,TRBJ2-1
SVEEPQGQF,TRBV29-1,TRBJ2-1
ASSLERQGDGYT,TRBV5-1,TRBJ1-2
SARDLASGYTGELF,TRBV20-1,TRBJ2-2
ASSLSGTGELYGYT,TRBV12-3/TRBV12-4,TRBJ1-2
ASSLGGGRQPQH,TRBV7-8,TRBJ1-5
ASSQAGIRDTQY,TRBV4-2,TRBJ2-3
ASSLEPRSYNEQF,TRBV7-7,TRBJ2-1
SVDDIDQETQY,TRBV29-1,TRBJ2-5
SASKDLNTGELF,TRBV20-1,TRBJ2-2
SARLAGGLEQY,TRBV20-1,TRBJ2-7
ASSTGGNTIY,TRBV12-3/TRBV12-4,TRBJ1-3
ASSLTTGGGYT,TRBV11-2,TRBJ1-2
ASTPQGGVYEQY,TRBV28,TRBJ2-7
AISQRMRQETQY,TRBV10-3,TRBJ2-5
AYGSGDRVAF,TRBV30,TRBJ1-1
ASSLMDRVNQPQH,TRBV5-6,TRBJ1-5
ASSITGDQPQH,TRBV12-3/TRBV12-4,TRBJ1-5